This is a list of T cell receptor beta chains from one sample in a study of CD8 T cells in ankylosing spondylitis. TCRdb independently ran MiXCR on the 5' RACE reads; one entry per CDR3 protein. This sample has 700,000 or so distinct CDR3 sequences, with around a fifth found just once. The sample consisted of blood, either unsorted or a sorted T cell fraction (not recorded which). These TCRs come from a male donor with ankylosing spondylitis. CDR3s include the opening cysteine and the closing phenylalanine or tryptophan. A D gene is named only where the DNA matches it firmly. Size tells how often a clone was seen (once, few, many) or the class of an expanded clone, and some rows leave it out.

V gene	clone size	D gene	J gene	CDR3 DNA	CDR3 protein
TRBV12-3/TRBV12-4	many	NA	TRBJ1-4	TGTGCCAGCAGTCCGTGGGACGGTGAAAAACTGTTTTTT	CASSPWDGEKLFF
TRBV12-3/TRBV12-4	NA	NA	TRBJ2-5	TGTGCCAGCAGTTTAAGTCCCGTGGCGACCCAGTACTTC	CASSLSPVATQYF
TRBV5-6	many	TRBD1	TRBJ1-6	TGTGCCAGCAGCCTGACAGGGGTGGGTTCACCCCTCCACTTT	CASSLTGVGSPLHF
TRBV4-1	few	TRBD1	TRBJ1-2	TGCGCCAGCAGCCAAGATCCACTCGACTTCTGGGACAGGGGCAACTATGGCTACACCTTC	CASSQDPLDFWDRGNYGYTF
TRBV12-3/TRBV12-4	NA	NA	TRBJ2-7	TGTGCCAGCAGCCTCAAAAGATCCGAGCAGTACTTC	CASSLKRSEQYF
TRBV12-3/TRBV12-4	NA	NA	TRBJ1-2	TGTGCCAGCAGTCCTCTCCCCCAAGGAGCCTATGGCTACACCTTC	CASSPLPQGAYGYTF
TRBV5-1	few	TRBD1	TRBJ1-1	TGCGCCAGCAGCCATCCGGGACAGGGGATGAACACTGAAGCTTTCTTT	CASSHPGQGMNTEAFF
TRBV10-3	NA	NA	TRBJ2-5	TGTGCCATCAGTGAGTCGGCGGGGGCTAGAGAGACCCAGTACTTC	CAISESAGARETQYF
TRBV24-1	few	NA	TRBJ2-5	TGTGCCACCAGTGATCGGACAGCAGATGGTGGGGGAGAGACCCAGTACTTC	CATSDRTADGGGETQYF
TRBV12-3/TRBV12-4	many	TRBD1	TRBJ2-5	TGTGCCAGCAGTCCAGGGACAGGGAGGTCAGTGGAGACCCAGTACTTC	CASSPGTGRSVETQYF
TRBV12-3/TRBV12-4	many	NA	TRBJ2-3	TGTGCTTCCTGGCGTGGCACAGATACGCAGTATTTT	CASWRGTDTQYF
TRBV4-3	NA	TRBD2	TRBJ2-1	TGCGCCAGCAGCCAAGTGTCTTGGGCTAGCGGGAGAGGTGATGAGCAGTTCTTC	CASSQVSWASGRGDEQFF
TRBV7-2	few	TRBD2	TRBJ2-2	TGTGCCAGCAGCGAGAACCCTAGCGGAGACTACACCGGGGAGCTGTTTTTT	CASSENPSGDYTGELFF
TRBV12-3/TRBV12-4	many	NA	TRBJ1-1	TGTGCCAGCAGAAAGGGGCAAAACGGGGACACTGAAGCTTTCTTT	CASRKGQNGDTEAFF
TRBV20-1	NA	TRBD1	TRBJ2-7	TGCAGTGCTACCGACAGGGGGGGATCCTACGAGCAGTACTTC	CSATDRGGSYEQYF
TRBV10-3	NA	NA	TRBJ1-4	TGTGCCATCAGCGGGACCATTAATGAAAAACTGTTTTTT	CAISGTINEKLFF
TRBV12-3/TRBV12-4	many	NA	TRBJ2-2	TGTGCCAGCAGTCGGAAGTCGCCCGGGGAGCTGTTTTTT	CASSRKSPGELFF
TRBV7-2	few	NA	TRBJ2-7	TGTGCCAGCAGCTCGGTAACCGGGCAGTACTTC	CASSSVTGQYF
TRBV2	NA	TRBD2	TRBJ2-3	TGTGCCAGCAGTGGACTAGCCGGAAAGTATTTT	CASSGLAGKYF
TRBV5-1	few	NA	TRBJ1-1	TGCGCCAGCAGCTTGGTTCAGAAGACTGAAGCTTTCTTT	CASSLVQKTEAFF
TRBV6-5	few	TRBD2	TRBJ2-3	TGTGCCAGCAGTTACCCGGGACTAGCGGGCACAGATACGCAGTATTTT	CASSYPGLAGTDTQYF
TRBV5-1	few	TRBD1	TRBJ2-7	TGCGCCAGCAGCCATATGGACAGGGCCGAGCAGTACTTC	CASSHMDRAEQYF
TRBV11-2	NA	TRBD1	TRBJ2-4	TGTGCCAGCAGCCAGGGGGACAGGGGCAGGTACTTC	CASSQGDRGRYF
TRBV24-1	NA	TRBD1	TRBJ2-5	TGTGCCACCAGCGACCCAACTGGAGACAGGGAAGAGACCCAGTACTTC	CATSDPTGDREETQYF
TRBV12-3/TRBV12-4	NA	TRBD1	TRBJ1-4	TGTGCCAGCAGTTTCGAGACAGGGGGCGATGAAAAACTGTTTTTT	CASSFETGGDEKLFF
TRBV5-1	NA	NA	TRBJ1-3	TGCGCCAGCACGTCCGGAAACACCATATATTTT	CASTSGNTIYF
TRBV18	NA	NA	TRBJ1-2	TGTGCCAGCTCACCCCAACTGGCCCAACCCAATGGCTACACCTTC	CASSPQLAQPNGYTF
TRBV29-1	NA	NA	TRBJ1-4	TGCAGCGTAGCTGTGTATCATAATGAAAAACTGTTTTTT	CSVAVYHNEKLFF
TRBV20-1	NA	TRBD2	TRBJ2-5	TGCAGTGCTACGGGCCTAGCGGGCCAGTACTTC	CSATGLAGQYF
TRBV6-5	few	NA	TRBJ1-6	TGTGCCAGCAGTTACAATAGTAATTCACCCCTCCACTTT	CASSYNSNSPLHF
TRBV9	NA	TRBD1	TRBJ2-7	TGTGCCAGCAGCGCTGGACAGGGTTTTAACGAGCAGTACTTC	CASSAGQGFNEQYF
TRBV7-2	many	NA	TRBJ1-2	TGTGCCAGCAGCTTAGCAGGGTCCGATGGCTACACTTTC	CASSLAGSDGYTF